Listed below are T cell receptor beta chains from one sample, sequenced in a study of pediatric ulcerative colitis. Here immunoSEQ multiplex PCR was the method, and the copy in TCRdb shows in-frame clones only, minus some. The sample consists of tens of thousands of clones, about 81% of them appearing once. The sequenced sample was gut tissue. The source is a boy aged 5-17 years with mild ulcerative colitis. The CDR3 runs from the conserved cysteine through the conserved F or W. A D gene is named only where the DNA matches it firmly. Clone size is given for some rows only: seen once, a few or many times, or a class if the clone is expanded.

abundance,d_gene,j_gene,v_gene,CDR3nt,CDR3aa
NA,NA,TRBJ2-1,TRBV30,TGTGCCTGGAGTGTTGGTCGCGGGGGCTATTACAATGAGCAGTTCTTC,CAWSVGRGGYYNEQFF
few,NA,TRBJ1-2,TRBV5-1,TGCGCCAGCAGCCCGAGAGGTCACGGCTACACCTTC,CASSPRGHGYTF
NA,NA,TRBJ1-5,TRBV6-1,TGTGCCAGCAGTGACCCGGGGGGTCAGCCCCAGCATTTT,CASSDPGGQPQHF
once,TRBD1,TRBJ1-1,TRBV10-3,TGTGCCATCACCACGGACAGGGACACTGAAGCTTTCTTT,CAITTDRDTEAFF
NA,TRBD1,TRBJ2-6,TRBV4-1,TGCGCCAGCAGCCAGGGACAGGGGGGGGCCAACGTCCTGACTTTC,CASSQGQGGANVLTF
once,NA,TRBJ2-1,TRBV25-1,TGTGCCAGCAGTGATGAACCCGGGACACTGTACAATGAGCAGTTCTTC,CASSDEPGTLYNEQFF
NA,NA,TRBJ2-2,TRBV28,TGTGCCAGCAGTCGAGGCCTGGGCGGGGAGCTGTTTTTT,CASSRGLGGELFF
NA,NA,TRBJ2-3,TRBV10-3,TGTGCCATCAGCAAGGACGGGTGGGATACGCAGTATTTT,CAISKDGWDTQYF
NA,NA,TRBJ2-7,TRBV5-5,TGTGCCAGCAGCTTGGTGGGGTCCTCCTACGAGCAGTACTTC,CASSLVGSSYEQYF
NA,NA,TRBJ2-5,TRBV7-9,TGTGCCAGCACCCCGGACGTACAAGAGACCCAGTACTTC,CASTPDVQETQYF
NA,NA,TRBJ1-1,TRBV7-9,TGTGCCAGCAGCTTAACTGGGGACACTGAAGCTTTCTTT,CASSLTGDTEAFF
NA,NA,TRBJ1-5,TRBV15,TGTGCCACCAGCGAGGCCGCGGAACAGCCCCAGCATTTT,CATSEAAEQPQHF
once,NA,TRBJ2-7,TRBV5-6,TGTGCCAGCAGCTTCCAGGGGCACTCCTACGAGCAGTACTTC,CASSFQGHSYEQYF
few,TRBD2,TRBJ2-7,TRBV5-8,TGTGCCAGCAGCCGGAGCGGGAACTCCTACGAGCAGTACTTC,CASSRSGNSYEQYF